These 30 T cell receptor beta chains share one sample of origin, sequenced in a study of shared clonotypes between healthy human individuals. Assay: immunoSEQ multiplex PCR; the TCRdb copy retains only in-frame clones and omits some. The sample has just under 350,000 clones, around 79% seen once; the top ten hold less than 11%. Sequenced sample: memory CD4+ T cells sorted from blood. Subset in this sample: CD45RA-negative fraction. The receptors shown here come from a young man in good health.

Comment on this clone: The likely explanation is a read error, given a far larger clone one base away. This specimen includes other DNA sequences encoding the same CDR3. The chain joins TRBV9 to TRBJ2-2; no reliable D call. Germline CDR1 reads SGDLS; CDR2 reads YYNGEE. The CDR3 loop spans 14 amino acids. The V and J ends lost 0 bases and 3 bases respectively, with 6 bases between them. The chain's CDR3 is CASSVVWDTGELFF. CDR3 DNA: TGTGCCAGCAGCGTAGTTTGGGACACCGGGGAGCTGTTTTTT.

V and J are TRBV15 and TRBJ1-1, with D tentatively TRBD1 (5 bases). The CDR3 loop spans 11 amino acids. Germline lookup yields CDR1 LNHNV and CDR2 YYDKDF (reference sequence). Trimming stripped 3 bases from V and 10 bases from J, with 9 bases between. The CDR3: CATSSGARAFF. CDR3 in DNA: TGTGCCACCAGCAGTGGGGCTAGAGCTTTCTTT.

This chain joins TRBV20-1 and TRBJ1-1; D possibly corresponds to TRBD1 (6 bases). The CDR3 is 11 residues long. V dropped 6 bases and J dropped 6 bases, with 11 bases sitting between them. Looked up from germline, CDR1 is DFQATT and CDR2 is SNEGSKA (reference sequence). CDR3 nucleotides: TGCAGTGCCAACAGGGTTTCTGAAGCTTTCTTT. This translates into CSANRVSEAFF.

A note on this clone: A read error may explain this, as a much larger clone is one base away. The chain has TRBV10-2 and TRBJ1-1; TRBD1 agrees at 7 bases. Germline CDR1 reads WSHSY; CDR2 reads SAAADI. There are 13 residues in the CDR3. V lost 7 bases and J lost 1; bases outside the gene matches: 3. CDR3 nucleotides: TGCGCCAGCAAGGACAGGCCGAACACTGAAGCTTTCTTT. Its protein is CASKDRPNTEAFF.

The chain joins TRBV7-2 to TRBJ1-2; D ambiguous. Germline V gene data show CDR1 as SGHTA and CDR2 as FQGNSA. There are 13 residues in the CDR3. V lost 3 bases and J 8 bases, leaving 13 bases between the germline ends. CDR3 amino acids: CASSFRPLGGYTF. CDR3 nucleotide sequence: TGTGCCAGCAGCTTCAGACCCTTAGGAGGCTACACCTTC. Full variable domain (remainder filled in from reference TRBV7-2 and TRBJ1-2): GAGVSQSPSNKVTEKGKDVELRCDPISGHTALYWYRQSLGQGLEFLIYFQGNSAPDKSGLPSDRFSAERTGGSVSTLTIQRTQQEDSAVYLCASSFRPLGGYTFGSGTRLTVV.

The CDR3 DNA reads as TGTGCCAGCAGCCAAGCGTGGCAGGGGATCGCGTACTTC. As protein: CASSQAWQGIAYF. The chain uses TRBV14 and TRBJ2-7; TRBD1 is a possible D gene (6 bases). The V end was cut by 1 base, the J end by 12 bases, with 16 bases between. From germline, CDR1 is SGHDN and CDR2 FVKESK. This CDR3 is built from 13 residues.

The gene calls are TRBV19 and TRBJ2-7; 13 nucleotides match TRBD2. Germline trimming cut 4 bases from V and 1 base from J; bases unmatched to any gene: 7. The CDR3 is made up of 17 amino acids. Germline-derived CDR1 and CDR2 are LNHDA and SQIVND (reference sequence). As DNA, the CDR3 is TGTGCCAGTAGTAGAAGACTAGCGGGAGGCCAATCCTACGAGCAGTACTTC. This gives the protein CASSRRLAGGQSYEQYF.

This clone was observed at least ten times. The V gene is TRBV10-3, the J gene TRBJ1-2, with 11 bases aligning to TRBD1. The CDR3 is 17 residues long. V trimming: 4 bases; J trimming: 4 bases; junction bases outside the gene matches: 11. Germline V gene data show CDR1 as ENHRY and CDR2 as SYGVKD. The CDR3 DNA follows: TGTGCCATCAGTGCACAACCACCGGGACAGGGGGGCTATGGCTACACCTTC. This sequence encodes CAISAQPPGQGGYGYTF.

The rearrangement uses TRBV7-8 and TRBJ2-7, with D unresolved. The CDR3 contains 11 residues. CDR1 is SGHVS, CDR2 FQNEAQ, per germline. Trimming took 5 bases from V and 4 from J, leaving 6 bases between them. The CDR3: CASSPRYEQYF. The CDR3 region has the DNA TGTGCCAGCAGCCCCCGTTACGAGCAGTACTTC.

The chain uses TRBV9 and TRBJ2-3, with 8 nucleotides matching TRBD1. The CDR3 is made up of 18 amino acids. Germline loops: CDR1 SGDLS, CDR2 YYNGEE. The junction had 12 bases not matched to a gene; V was cut back by 3 bases and J by 0 bases. For the CDR3, the DNA is TGTGCCAGCAGCGAACCCATCTTTAACAGGGGGAGCACAGATACGCAGTATTTT. As protein: CASSEPIFNRGSTDTQYF.

CDR3 bases: TGCAGCGTTGAACGGACAGGGGGTGGCACAGATACGCAGTATTTT. Its translation is CSVERTGGGTDTQYF. The V call is TRBV29-1, the J call TRBJ2-3, with 10 bases aligning to TRBD1. The V segment lost 2 bases and the J segment 1 base; nucleotides outside the gene matches: 3. CDR1 is SQVTM, CDR2 ANQGSEA, per germline. CDR3 length equals 15 residues.

The gene calls are TRBV2 and TRBJ2-7, with 9 bases aligning to TRBD2. The J segment lost 0 bases and the V segment lost 6 bases, leaving 6 bases of the junction unmatched. The germline gives CDR1 SNHLY, CDR2 FYNNEI. The CDR3 has 15 residues. This CDR3 reads CASRRLAESSYEQYF. The CDR3 DNA reads TGTGCCAGCAGGCGACTAGCGGAAAGCTCCTACGAGCAGTACTTC.

The chain uses TRBV2 and TRBJ2-1, with 10 bases matching TRBD2. The germline CDR1 and CDR2 sequences are SNHLY and FYNNEI. This CDR3 region has 15 residues. With V trimmed by 8 bases and J by 9 bases, 13 bases remained unmatched. CDR3 residues: CASRGFLAGVFEQFF. The CDR3 DNA reads as TGTGCCAGCCGGGGGTTTCTAGCGGGAGTGTTTGAGCAGTTCTTC.

J is TRBJ2-5 and V is TRBV28; TRBD1 might be the D (6 bases). Germline V gene sequence: CDR1 MDHEN, CDR2 SYDVKM. V lost 8 bases and J 1 base, leaving 11 bases between the germline ends. The CDR3 totals 13 residues. The CDR3: CASYVQGQETQYF. The CDR3 region has the DNA TGTGCCAGCTACGTACAGGGCCAAGAGACCCAGTACTTC.

The rearrangement joins TRBV15 to TRBJ2-5; possibly TRBD2 for D (5 bases). Deletions cut 3 bases from V and 4 bases from J, with 9 bases between. The CDR3 contains 13 residues. Germline V CDR1 and CDR2: LNHNV, YYDKDF (reference sequence). The DNA for the CDR3 is TGTGCCACCAGCAGTCCGGGAAGAGAGACCCAGTACTTC. Its translation: CATSSPGRETQYF.

The chain links TRBV4-1 to TRBJ2-1; 11 nucleotides line up with TRBD2. The CDR3 has 17 residues. The V and J ends lost 1 base and 7 bases, in that order; junction bases with no gene match: 9. Germline V CDR1 and CDR2: MGHRA, YSYEKL. The DNA for the CDR3 is TGCGCCAGCAGCCAAGTCAATCCCGGGACTAGCGGAAATGAGCAGTTCTTC. Protein product: CASSQVNPGTSGNEQFF.

The V gene is TRBV7-2, the J gene TRBJ2-1; D may correspond to TRBD1 or TRBD2 (6 bases each). Looked up from germline, CDR1 is SGHTA and CDR2 is FQGNSA. This CDR3 region has 14 residues. The germline V and J ends were trimmed by 3 bases and 5 bases, with 11 bases remaining between them. The chain's CDR3 is CASSFQRGDNEQFF. The CDR3 DNA is TGTGCCAGCAGCTTTCAGAGGGGGGACAATGAGCAGTTCTTC. Variable domain in full (rest from reference TRBV7-2 and TRBJ2-1): GAGVSQSPSNKVTEKGKDVELRCDPISGHTALYWYRQSLGQGLEFLIYFQGNSAPDKSGLPSDRFSAERTGGSVSTLTIQRTQQEDSAVYLCASSFQRGDNEQFFGPGTRLTVL.

The chain combines TRBV5-1 with TRBJ2-5; either TRBD1 or TRBD2 may supply D (5 bases each). V was trimmed by 6 bases and J by 4 bases, leaving 13 bases between them. The length of the CDR3 is 13 residues. Germline V CDR1 and CDR2: SGHRS, YFSETQ. This CDR3 reads CASNSGARETQYF. The CDR3 DNA is TGCGCCAGCAACTCCGGGGCACGAGAGACCCAGTACTTC.

This clone occurred once. The V and J genes are TRBV7-2 and TRBJ2-5, with TRBD1 matching over 8 bases. This CDR3 is built from 14 residues. Unmatched junction bases numbered 1, after V lost 3 bases and J lost 1 base. Looked up from germline, CDR1 is SGHTA and CDR2 is FQGNSA. CDR3 sequence reads: CASSFTGGQETQYF. For the CDR3, the DNA is TGTGCCAGCAGCTTTACAGGGGGCCAAGAGACCCAGTACTTC. Looking up the rest from reference TRBV7-2 and TRBJ2-5 gives the full variable domain: GAGVSQSPSNKVTEKGKDVELRCDPISGHTALYWYRQSLGQGLEFLIYFQGNSAPDKSGLPSDRFSAERTGGSVSTLTIQRTQQEDSAVYLCASSFTGGQETQYFGPGTRLLVL.

The chain links TRBV14 to TRBJ2-7, with D possibly TRBD2 on 7 matching bases. Germline assignment: CDR1 SGHDN and CDR2 FVKESK. This CDR3 contains 18 residues. Trimming stripped 4 bases from V and 7 bases from J, with 29 bases between. The CDR3 DNA reads TGTGCCAGCAGCCGCGGGCCAGGGGCTAGCGGAAAGCGGCGGGAGCAGTACTTC. Translated, it gives CASSRGPGASGKRREQYF.

CDR3 amino acids: CASSLGQGMRGYTF. In nucleotides, the CDR3 is TGTGCCAGCTCATTGGGACAGGGGATGAGAGGCTACACCTTC. The chain uses TRBV18 and TRBJ1-2, with 10 bases matching TRBD1. The CDR3 contains 14 residues. Germline CDR1 KGHSH, CDR2 LQKENI. Germline trimming cut 5 bases from V and 8 bases from J; bases unmatched to any gene: 8. The variable domain in full, with the rest retrieved from reference TRBV18 and TRBJ1-2, is NAGVMQNPRHLVRRRGQEARLRCSPMKGHSHVYWYRQLPEEGLKFMVYLQKENIIDESGMPKERFSAEFPKEGPSILRIQQVVRGDSAAYFCASSLGQGMRGYTFGSGTRLTVV.

This chain links TRBV10-1 with TRBJ1-2, with D perhaps TRBD1 (5 bases). V dropped 3 bases and J dropped 3 bases, with 8 bases sitting between them. This CDR3 contains 13 residues. The germline gives CDR1 WNHNN, CDR2 SYGVQD (reference sequence). In nucleotides, the CDR3 is TGCGCCAGCAGTGACAGGGTCGACTATGGCTACACCTTC. It specifies CASSDRVDYGYTF.

This clone was counted once. The rearrangement uses TRBV6-9 and TRBJ2-3, with 7 bases fitting TRBD2. The CDR3 has 18 residues. Germline loops: CDR1 MNHGY, CDR2 SVAAGI. V gave up 3 bases and J gave up 2 bases; unmatched junction bases: 14. CDR3 amino acids: CASSYDIIGEGHTDTQYF. The CDR3 DNA is TGTGCCAGCAGTTACGATATTATAGGGGAGGGCCACACAGATACGCAGTATTTT.

The chain recombines TRBV12-2 with TRBJ1-4. TRBV12-2 is classified as a pseudogene. The CDR3 runs to 14 residues. The CDR3, as DNA: TGTGCAAGTCGCTTCGGGGGCTTAGAGGAAAAACTGTTTTTT. Translated, it gives CASRFGGLEEKLFF.

This clone was picked up a small number of times. The chain is built from TRBV15 and TRBJ1-1, with D possibly being TRBD1 (5 bases). The CDR3 contains 15 residues. Trimming shortened V by 3 bases and J by 7 bases, and 18 bases separated the two germline ends. Germline assignment: CDR1 LNHNV and CDR2 YYDKDF (reference sequence). The CDR3 coding sequence is TGTGCCACCAGCAGTCGAAGGGGAATGCAGGGTGAAGCTTTCTTT. This encodes CATSSRRGMQGEAFF.

The chain has TRBV15 and TRBJ1-5, with D possibly being TRBD1 (5 bases). With 0 bases removed from V and 7 bases from J, the gap between germline ends came to 13 bases. CDR1 and CDR2 (germline): LNHNV, YYDKDF (reference sequence). This CDR3 region has 15 residues. The CDR3 DNA is TGTGCCACCAGCAGAGATTTGGCAGGGAGGCAGCCCCAGCATTTT. Protein: CATSRDLAGRQPQHF.

The rearrangement links TRBV7-9 to TRBJ1-1, with no clear D. From germline, CDR1 is SEHNR and CDR2 FQNEAQ (reference sequence). Trimming took 0 bases from V and 7 from J, leaving 15 bases between them. The CDR3 is 15 residues long. The CDR3 DNA sequence: TGTGCCAGCAGCTTAGCAAGGACTGTTGACCGTGAAGCTTTCTTT. It encodes CASSLARTVDREAFF.

This chain uses TRBV13 with TRBJ2-7; D ambiguous. V was cut by 5 bases and J by 3 bases, with 8 bases left in between. The germline CDR1 and CDR2 sequences are PRHDT and FYEKMQ (reference sequence). CDR3 size: 12 residues. The CDR3 coding sequence is TGTGCCAGCAGCCGAGCCGGCTACGAGCAGTACTTC. Protein product: CASSRAGYEQYF.

This clone showed up just a few times. The rearrangement links TRBV5-1 to TRBJ2-7, with 9 bases matching TRBD2. CDR3 length: 16 amino acids. Germline V gene data show CDR1 as SGHRS and CDR2 as YFSETQ. The trim removed 0 bases at V and 6 bases at J, leaving 10 bases unmatched. The CDR3 bases are TGCGCCAGCAGCTTGGGGGGAGAGGGAGCGGGAGGCGAGCAGTACTTC. This translates into CASSLGGEGAGGEQYF.

The V call is TRBV5-4, the J call TRBJ2-7; D not resolved. This CDR3 has 15 amino acids. Trimming removed 0 bases at V and 3 bases at J, with 13 bases between. Germline CDR1 is SGHNT and CDR2 is YYREEE (reference sequence). Written as DNA, the CDR3 is TGTGCCAGCAGCTTGGGTTGGCAGAAGTTCTACGAGCAGTACTTC. Its translation: CASSLGWQKFYEQYF.